This T cell receptor (beta chain) comes out of a study of monozygotic twins with inflammatory bowel disease. Study-wide findings and caveats: Twins with IBD had fewer clonotypes in common with others than healthy twins, particularly during disease activity. Lower TCRbeta diversity (inverse Simpson) was seen in IBD patients than in healthy co-twins. It was not supported that a single strong signal or clonotype was associated with IBD.

Germline V gene lookup returns CDR1 LGHDT and CDR2 YNNKEL (reference sequence). The CDR3 is 13 amino acids. Of note for this clonotype: As yet, its antigen is unknown.

For both chains, the TCRalpha and TCRbeta cDNA went through two nested PCRs of approximately 16 and 9 cycles. TCRdb re-analyzed the 5' RACE reads; it lists each CDR3 protein once, without DNA. This sample contains 350,000 to 400,000 distinct CDR3 sequences. The chain joins TRBV3-1 to TRBJ2-1. Material: blood. This receptor was obtained from a human donor with ulcerative colitis or Crohn's disease, or a healthy co-twin of an affected twin (not recorded which). CDR3 amino acids: CASSFFNSNEQFF.